Below are 19 T cell receptor beta chains sequenced from a single sample in a study of identical twins. One entry per CDR3 protein results from TCRdb running MiXCR on the 5' RACE reads. The sample yields 1.5 million to 2 million distinct CDR3 sequences, 25% to 35% seen once. The specimen was cord blood. All receptors come from a newborn girl in good health.

To note about this clonotype: One base away lies a much larger clone, so this may be a sequencing read error. This chain joins TRBV11-2 and TRBJ2-3; 10 nucleotides line up with TRBD1. The CDR3 sequence is 14 residues long. Germline CDR1 SGHAT, CDR2 FQNNGV. CDR3 DNA sequence: TGTGCCAACAGCTGGGGACAGGGGACAGATACGCAGTATTTT. This translates into CANSWGQGTDTQYF.

This clonotype has a single count. This chain uses TRBV12-3 or TRBV12-4 with TRBJ2-5; D assignment may be TRBD1 or TRBD2 (6 bases each). V was cut by 6 bases and J by 11 bases, with 19 bases left in between. The CDR3 has 13 residues. The CDR3 loop reads CASSWSGGGEQYF. The CDR3 DNA reads TGTGCCAGCAGCTGGTCCGGGGGCGGGGAGCAGTACTTC.

This clonotype was counted a few times. This chain uses TRBV24-1 with TRBJ1-5, with TRBD1 identical over 8 bases. Unmatched junction bases numbered 8, after V lost 5 bases and J lost 6 bases. The CDR3 totals 15 residues. Germline V gene sequence: CDR1 KGHDR, CDR2 SFDVKD. CDR3 residues: CATSGTRGLGQPQHF. CDR3 bases: TGTGCCACCAGTGGAACCAGGGGGCTCGGTCAGCCCCAGCATTTT.

Regarding this clonotype: Being one base from a much bigger clone, this may be a read error. The gene calls are TRBV12-3 or TRBV12-4 and TRBJ2-7; D is possibly TRBD1 (5 bases). The CDR3 runs to 13 residues. The CDR3 DNA reads TGTGCCGGCAGTTTAGCAGGGTGGGACGAGCAGTACTTC. It is translated as CAGSLAGWDEQYF.

The chain combines TRBV2 with TRBJ1-5, with 7 nucleotides matching TRBD1. The CDR3 is made up of 17 amino acids. Germline CDR1 and CDR2: SNHLY and FYNNEI. V trimming: 2 bases; J trimming: 1 base; junction bases outside the gene matches: 8. The CDR3 here is CASSERWATGSNQPQHF. In DNA form, the CDR3 reads TGTGCCAGCAGTGAAAGGTGGGCGACAGGGAGCAATCAGCCCCAGCATTTT.

This clonotype was seen only a few times. The chain uses TRBV29-1 and TRBJ2-5, with 9 bases fitting TRBD2. The germline V gene has CDR1 SQVTM and CDR2 ANQGSEA. Trimming at V came to 6 bases and at J to 5 bases, leaving 7 bases not matched to a gene. This CDR3 spans 13 amino acids. The CDR3 bases are TGCAGCGTATGGACCAGCGGGGGGGAGACCCAGTACTTC. It specifies CSVWTSGGETQYF.

Only a few counts were recorded for this clonotype. The V and J genes are TRBV7-2 and TRBJ1-1; 7 bases map to TRBD1. There are 15 residues in the CDR3. Germline V gene lookup returns CDR1 SGHTA and CDR2 FQGNSA. J was trimmed by 6 bases and V by 6 bases; bases with no gene match: 13. The CDR3, as DNA: TGTGCCAGCAGTTCTCCGATACAGGGGCGGGCTGAAGCTTTCTTT. This sequence encodes CASSSPIQGRAEAFF.

In regard to this clonotype: At one end, the junction sequence differs from germline, possibly due to a read error. In DNA form, the CDR3 reads TGTGCCGGCAGCCAAAGGATGATCCAAGAGACCCAGTACTTC. Translated: CAGSQRMIQETQYF. The V and J genes are TRBV3-1 and TRBJ2-5, with D unclear. The CDR3 has 14 residues. Germline CDR1 and CDR2: LGHDT and YNNKEL (reference sequence).

This clonotype was picked up a small number of times. The V gene is TRBV2, the J gene TRBJ1-4; D is undetermined. The CDR3 spans 17 residues. V was shortened by 3 bases and J by 4 bases, with 18 bases between the two germline ends. From germline, CDR1 is SNHLY and CDR2 FYNNEI. CDR3 loop: CASSDEAALKRNEKLFF. CDR3 bases: TGTGCCAGCAGTGACGAGGCAGCCCTTAAACGTAATGAAAAACTGTTTTTT.

CDR3 nucleotides: TGCGCCAGCAGCATTGGACCAAATGAAAAACTGTTTTTT. Its translation: CASSIGPNEKLFF. This chain connects TRBV5-1 to TRBJ1-4; D remains unclear. The germline V gene has CDR1 SGHRS and CDR2 YFSETQ. The CDR3 is made up of 13 amino acids. V was cut by 4 bases and J by 5 bases, with 9 bases left in between.

Points on this clonotype: A much bigger clone sits one base away, suggesting this may be a read error. Since no conserved phenylalanine or tryptophan closes the CDR3, a read error is the likely cause. DNA of the CDR3: TGTGCCAGCAGTTTCGGCGGGAGGGCCATAGATACGCAGTATTCT. Protein: CASSFGGRAIDTQYS. The V and J genes are TRBV12-3 or TRBV12-4 and TRBJ2-3; TRBD2 agrees at 9 bases. The CDR3 runs to 15 residues. After removal of 3 bases from V and 5 bases from J, the junction contained 6 bases not matched to a gene.

As for this clonotype: The junction and the germline gene differ at one end; a read error may be behind it. The gene calls are TRBV7-8 and TRBJ1-2; D is uncertain. Germline-derived CDR1 and CDR2 are SGHVS and FQNEAQ. CDR3 length: 15 residues. CDR3 nucleotide sequence: TGTTCCAGCAGCTTAGCACCCTCCAGGAACTATGGCTACACCTTC. It encodes CSSSLAPSRNYGYTF.

This clonotype turned up a few times. The chain has TRBV3-1 and TRBJ2-2; 13 bases agree with TRBD2. Germline trimming cut 3 bases from V and 0 bases from J; bases unmatched to any gene: 10. The CDR3 totals 20 residues. CDR1 is LGHDT, CDR2 YNNKEL, per germline (reference sequence). CDR3 sequence: CASSHAPAGLAGPNTGELFF. CDR3 nucleotide sequence: TGTGCCAGCAGCCACGCGCCAGCGGGACTAGCGGGACCGAACACCGGGGAGCTGTTTTTT.

In this sample, this clonotype turned up once. This sequence joins TRBV20-1 and TRBJ2-3; TRBD2 might be the D (6 bases). CDR3 length equals 16 residues. V lost 3 bases, J lost 0 bases, and 16 bases lay in between. The germline gives CDR1 DFQATT, CDR2 SNEGSKA (reference sequence). Here the CDR3 DNA reads TGCAGTGCTAGGACGGGGAGGACCACTAGCACAGATACGCAGTATTTT. Translation gives CSARTGRTTSTDTQYF.

This clonotype was seen a few times. The genes are TRBV4-2 and TRBJ2-1; 9 bases match TRBD2. The trim removed 0 bases at V and 0 bases at J, leaving 9 bases unmatched. The CDR3 has 19 amino acids. CDR1 and CDR2 (germline): LGHNA, YNFKEQ. The CDR3 reads CASSQESMPSGISYNEQFF. DNA of the CDR3: TGTGCCAGCAGCCAAGAGTCTATGCCTAGCGGGATCTCCTACAATGAGCAGTTCTTC.

The chain links TRBV24-1 to TRBJ2-1; D uncertain. Looked up from germline, CDR1 is KGHDR and CDR2 is SFDVKD. The CDR3 runs 10 residues. Trimming cost V 12 bases and J 8 bases, with 10 bases left between them. Here the CDR3 reads CAPPPDEQFF. In nucleotides, the CDR3 is TGTGCCCCGCCCCCCGATGAGCAGTTCTTC.

The chain uses TRBV29-1 and TRBJ1-1; unclear D gene. Per germline, CDR1 SQVTM and CDR2 ANQGSEA. The CDR3 consists of 11 residues. V shed 5 bases and J shed 4 bases, with 8 bases lying between them. Here the CDR3 DNA reads TGCAGCGTTTTAAAGGGCACTGAAGCTTTCTTT. This sequence encodes CSVLKGTEAFF.

This clonotype was counted only a few times. The chain couples TRBV28 to TRBJ2-5; D remains ambiguous. In germline, CDR1 is MDHEN, CDR2 SYDVKM. This CDR3 is 12 amino acids long. Trimming left V 5 bases short and J 5 bases short, with 9 bases between. CDR3 in DNA: TGTGCCAGCAGTATGTCAAGGGAGACCCAGTACTTC. Amino acids: CASSMSRETQYF.

In the case of this clonotype: At one end, the junction sequence differs from germline, possibly due to a read error. The genes are TRBV27 and TRBJ1-2; 8 bases map to TRBD1. The CDR3 sequence is 16 residues long. The V gene's germline CDR1 is MNHEY and CDR2 SMNVEV (reference sequence). CDR3: CSSSSLSRGRNYGYTF. CDR3 coding DNA: TGTTCCAGCAGTTCCCTATCCAGGGGGCGAAACTATGGCTACACCTTC.